This T cell receptor (beta chain) was recorded in a study of CD8+ T cells in alopecia areata (dated by TCRdb to about 2018). With regard to the full study: Treated patients were enrolled in an open-label pilot trial of oral tofacitinib at 5 to 10 mg twice daily for moderate-to-severe alopecia areata. Scalp clonality was compared among normal scalp (n=4), patchy alopecia areata scalp (n=8), and alopecia totalis/universalis scalp (n=8). TCRbeta CDR3 regions were amplified by immunoSEQ multiplex PCR with 35 Vbeta forward and 13 Jbeta reverse primers. Patients stayed on tofacitinib for 6 to 18 months and then had 6 months of follow-up off drug so that delayed response and recurrence could be assessed. The SALT score, which quantifies the percentage of affected scalp surface area, was used to measure disease severity in treated patients. In humans, TCRbeta sequencing was performed on scalp tissue and on sorted CD4+ and CD8+ peripheral blood T cells from healthy controls and from patients with patchy or totalis/universalis alopecia areata. Tofacitinib-treated patients had biopsies at baseline and at 4 and 24 weeks of treatment, with a later scalp biopsy in several patients. The RNA source kit depended on sample type: the PAXgene miRNA kit for fixed scalp, the miRNeasy kit for PBMCs, and the RNeasy kit for mouse skin. High-throughput TCRbeta sequencing was used to examine T cell clonal expansion in alopecia areata in both the C3H/HeJ mouse model and human patients. General findings and caveats noted by the study authors: TCR sequences shared between patients were less clear than in mice, possibly partly because of HLA diversity in the patient population. Many expanded lesional clones were found to persist in scalp and blood during tofacitinib treatment, and relapse after treatment cessation may be partly explained by this persistence. Resident alphabeta T cells in normal human skin are also sequenced, complicating scalp TCR repertoire analysis, unlike mouse skin dominated by gammadelta T cells. The treated cohort was small, with a single nonresponder, so links between baseline CD8+ expansion and response need larger studies. Scalp clonality and the number of expanded CD8+ clones among the top 100 scalp clones were significantly decreased by tofacitinib. Lesional scalp, especially in alopecia totalis/universalis, showed higher clonality and more expanded CD8+ clones than normal scalp, suggesting antigenic drive.

CDR3 length: 15 amino acids, cysteine to phenylalanine. CDR3 DNA only is kept here, 45 bases in frame from base 1. Sequences MNHEY (CDR1) and SMNVEV (CDR2) are obtained from the germline V gene (reference sequence). V lost 5 bases and J lost 6 bases; the stretch between them is 20 bases long. The library was made by the immunoSEQ multiplex PCR assay. RNA was extracted from all samples and reverse transcribed into cDNA, which served as template for TCR sequencing. First-strand cDNA was synthesized using SuperScript III with a 2:1 mix of oligo-dT and random hexamers. A synthetic immune receptor repertoire was used to measure amplification bias, and any remaining bias was corrected computationally. The authors processed their data as follows. Raw reads were preprocessed for error removal, and CDR3 was defined according to IMGT conventions as running from the conserved cysteine to phenylalanine. Clonality was calculated as 1 minus Shannon entropy normalized by log2 of the number of productive unique TCRs. CD4 or CD8 identity of scalp clones was inferred by cross-referencing scalp TCRbeta sequences with sorted blood CD4 and CD8 repertoires. What TCRdb holds here is the immuneACCESS table cut down to in-frame rearrangements. Part of the clones is not present; checked against another copy, under half of the missing clones reflect an unresolved V gene, and the others are unexplained. V and J calls and clone size follow that table, whereas D and trimming were derived from the DNA. For this sample there are more than 100,000 clones; approximately 90% appear just once. More than 9.5% of the sample goes to the ten largest clones.

Comments on this clone: Its antigen target is currently unknown. No base qualities exist here, and no much larger clone lies one base off it.

The meaning of the sample's treatment or condition label: oral pan-JAK inhibitor, 5-10 mg twice daily. Lesional scalp punch biopsies and peripheral blood were collected from alopecia areata patients. PBMCs were isolated by density centrifugation and stained for CD3, CD4 and CD8, after which CD4+ and CD8+ T cells were sorted on a FACSAria. The TCR sequence derives from a human donor with alopecia areata. The sequence is built from TRBV27 and TRBJ2-7; too little of a D gene remains to name it. Sequencing was performed on CD8+ T cells sorted from blood, taken at roughly week 30, from a patient treated with tofacitinib. The CDR3 corresponds to CASSQTPLETGEQYF. The nucleotide sequence is TGTGCCAGCAGTCAGACGCCCTTAGAGACGGGCGAGCAGTACTTC.